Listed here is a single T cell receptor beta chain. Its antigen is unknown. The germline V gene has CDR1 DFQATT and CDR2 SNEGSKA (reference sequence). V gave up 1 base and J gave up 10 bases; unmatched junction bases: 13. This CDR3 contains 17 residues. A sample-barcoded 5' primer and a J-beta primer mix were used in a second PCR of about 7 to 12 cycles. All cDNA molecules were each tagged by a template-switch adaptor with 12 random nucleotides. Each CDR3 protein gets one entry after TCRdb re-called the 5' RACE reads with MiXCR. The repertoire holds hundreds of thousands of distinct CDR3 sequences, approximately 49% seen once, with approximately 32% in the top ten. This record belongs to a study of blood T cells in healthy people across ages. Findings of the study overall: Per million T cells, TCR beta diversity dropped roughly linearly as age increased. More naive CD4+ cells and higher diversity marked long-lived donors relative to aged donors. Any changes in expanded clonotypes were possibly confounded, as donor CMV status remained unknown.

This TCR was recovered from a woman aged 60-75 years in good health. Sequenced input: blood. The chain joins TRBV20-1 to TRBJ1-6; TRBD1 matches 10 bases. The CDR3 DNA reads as TGCAGTGCTAGAGGGAGGGGGACAGGGGTTCGTAGGTCACCCCTCCACTTT. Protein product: CSARGRGTGVRRSPLHF.